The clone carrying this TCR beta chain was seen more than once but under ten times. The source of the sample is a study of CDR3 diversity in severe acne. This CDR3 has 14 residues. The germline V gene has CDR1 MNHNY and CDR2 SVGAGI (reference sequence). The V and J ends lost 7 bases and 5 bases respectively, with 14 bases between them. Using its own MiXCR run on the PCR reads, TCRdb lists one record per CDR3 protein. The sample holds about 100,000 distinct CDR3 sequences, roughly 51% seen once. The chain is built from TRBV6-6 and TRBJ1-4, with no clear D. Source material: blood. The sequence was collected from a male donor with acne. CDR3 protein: CASMGPRGNEKLFF. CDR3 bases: TGTGCCAGCATGGGTCCCCGAGGGAATGAAAAACTGTTTTTT.